One TCR beta chain is described in this entry. Antigen specificity is unknown. Researchers ran the PCR with 60 Vbeta and 13 Jbeta primers. Some clones are missing from TCRdb's copy, which holds only in-frame ones; the method was immunoSEQ multiplex PCR. The data hold around 100,000 clones, with over 75% observed a single time. This specimen comes from a study of cytomegalovirus exposure and HLA in healthy donors. Study conclusions and caveats: Earlier analysis found most TCR beta V segments productive about 87% or about 30% of the time.

Trimming left V 5 bases short and J 4 bases short, with 14 bases between. The CDR3 is made up of 14 amino acids. The germline CDR1 and CDR2 sequences are MNHEY and SMNVEV (reference sequence). The donors were healthy bone marrow donors. The sequenced sample was PBMCs. The gene calls are TRBV27 and TRBJ1-1; tentative D call: TRBD1 (6 bases). This sequence was found in a male donor in good health and CMV-seropositive. CDR3 DNA sequence: TGTGCCAGCAGTGGATCACAGGGTGGCACTGAAGCTTTCTTT. Translating gives CASSGSQGGTEAFF.